This T cell receptor beta chain was retrieved from a study of cytomegalovirus exposure and HLA in healthy donors. Findings and caveats of the study: TCR beta chains numbering some 160 were designated cytomegalovirus-associated. In vitro data verified three CMV-associated chains as specific for CMV antigens. A subsequent analysis found that TCR clusters from the first cohort also tended to co-occur in the approximately 130 validation repertoires, with less than 95% of cluster scores above 0.

Profiled with immunoSEQ multiplex PCR; TCRdb holds only in-frame clones, not every one. The sample shows about 360,000 clones, roughly 90% of them seen only once. Comments on this clone: Its antigen is still unknown.

Trimming pared 0 bases from V and 9 bases from J, leaving 17 bases between. Germline lookup yields CDR1 SEHNR and CDR2 FQNEAQ (reference sequence). The CDR3 is made up of 15 amino acids. J is TRBJ1-1 and V is TRBV7-9; D is uncertain. The receptor was isolated from a woman aged 18-29 years in good health and CMV-seronegative. The sequenced sample was PBMCs. Here the CDR3 DNA reads TGTGCCAGCAGCTTAGCGTTTGGAAGCGATCCGAAAGCTTTCTTT. This gives the protein CASSLAFGSDPKAFF.